The present TCR beta chain was sequenced within a study of shared clonotypes between healthy human individuals. The protocol was immunoSEQ multiplex PCR, while the TCRdb copy is restricted to in-frame clones and leaves out a portion. The sample holds about 2.1 million clones, around 93% seen once. Cells designated naive CD8 were CD45RO-negative and were positively selected for CCR7, with terminally differentiated effector memory CD45RA+ cells excluded. Trimming removed 5 bases at V and 7 bases at J, with 21 bases between. Germline-derived CDR1 and CDR2 are MNHEY and SMNVEV (reference sequence). The CDR3 length is 15 residues.

The sample was naive CD8+ T cells from PBMCs. This chain joins TRBV27 and TRBJ2-7, with D tentatively TRBD2 (5 bases). The source is a man aged 18 to 29 in good health. Some clones in this sample may be carry-over from other donors' samples. CDR3 sequence: CASSLTRAIGGEQYF. The CDR3, as DNA: TGTGCCAGCAGTCTAACACGGGCCATAGGCGGGGAGCAGTACTTC.